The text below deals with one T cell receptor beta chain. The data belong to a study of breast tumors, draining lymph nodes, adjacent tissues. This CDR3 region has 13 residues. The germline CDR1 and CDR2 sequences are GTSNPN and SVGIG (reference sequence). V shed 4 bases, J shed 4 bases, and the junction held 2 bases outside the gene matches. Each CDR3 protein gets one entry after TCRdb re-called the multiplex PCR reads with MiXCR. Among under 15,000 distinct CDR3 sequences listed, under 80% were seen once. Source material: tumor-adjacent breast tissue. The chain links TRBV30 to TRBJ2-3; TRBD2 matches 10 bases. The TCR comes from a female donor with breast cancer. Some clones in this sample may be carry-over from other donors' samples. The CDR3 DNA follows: TGTGCCTGGACTAGCGGGAGCCCAGATACGCAGTATTTT. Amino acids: CAWTSGSPDTQYF.